The TCR beta chain described here comes from a study of Tregs in tolerant kidney transplant recipients. Whole-study context: Recipients received nonmyeloablative bone marrow transplants from related graft donors, with transient mixed chimerism. Findings of the study overall: Antigen-driven expansion was suggested because donor-specific Tregs expanded more than all Tregs in tolerant patients. Tregs expanded with activated donor B cells seemed most donor-specific.

Generated by immunoSEQ multiplex PCR, the TCRdb table keeps only in-frame clones and is missing some. Of 100,000 to 120,000 clones listed, around 90% are singletons. CDR1 KGHSH and CDR2 LQKENI come from the germline V gene. With V trimmed by 3 bases and J by 4 bases, 7 bases remained unmatched. The CDR3 runs 16 residues. About this clone itself: Its cognate antigen is unknown.

V is TRBV18 and J is TRBJ1-2; 11 bases align to TRBD1. The source was CD4+ T cells from blood, collected before the transplant. The origin of this receptor is a human donor who received a combined kidney and bone marrow transplant. CDR3 protein: CASSPPDRGRSYGYTF. Written as DNA, the CDR3 is TGTGCCAGCTCACCGCCGGACAGGGGGCGAAGCTATGGCTACACCTTC.